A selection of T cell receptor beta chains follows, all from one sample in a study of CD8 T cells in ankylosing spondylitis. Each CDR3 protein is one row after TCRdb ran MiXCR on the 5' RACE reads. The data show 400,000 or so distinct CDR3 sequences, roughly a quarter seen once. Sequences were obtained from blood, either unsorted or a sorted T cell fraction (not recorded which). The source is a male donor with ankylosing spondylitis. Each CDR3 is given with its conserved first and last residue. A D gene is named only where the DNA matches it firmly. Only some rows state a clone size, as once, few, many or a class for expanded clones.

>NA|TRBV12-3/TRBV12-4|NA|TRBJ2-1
TGTGCCAGCTTACGGGAGTCGTCCTACAATGAGCAGTTCTTC
CASLRESSYNEQFF
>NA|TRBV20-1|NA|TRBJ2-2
TGCAGTGCTAGGTGGCAAAAGAACACCGGGGAGCTGTTTTTT
CSARWQKNTGELFF
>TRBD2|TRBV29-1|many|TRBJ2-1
TGCAGCGTTGATGGGACTAGCGGGAGTCTATGGGGCAATGAGCAGTTCTTC
CSVDGTSGSLWGNEQFF
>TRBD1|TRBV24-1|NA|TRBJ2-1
TGTGCCACCAGTGAGCCAGGGGGCAATGAGCAGTTCTTC
CATSEPGGNEQFF
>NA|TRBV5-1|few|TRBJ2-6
TGCGCCAGCAGCTTGCTTGGCTATAGCTCTGGGGCCAACGTCCTGACTTTC
CASSLLGYSSGANVLTF
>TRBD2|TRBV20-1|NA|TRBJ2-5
TGCAGTACCTCCGGGACTAGCGCCTATGGAGAGACCCAGTACTTC
CSTSGTSAYGETQYF
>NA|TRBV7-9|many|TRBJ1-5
TGTGCCAGCAGCCCTGACGGGAACCAGCCCCAGCATTTT
CASSPDGNQPQHF
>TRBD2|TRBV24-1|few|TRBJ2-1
TGTGCCACCAGTGAGGTTAGCGGGACCTACAATGAGCAGTTCTTC
CATSEVSGTYNEQFF
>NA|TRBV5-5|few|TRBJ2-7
TGTGCCAGCAGCCTTACCAGGGAAAGCTACGAGCAGTACTTC
CASSLTRESYEQYF
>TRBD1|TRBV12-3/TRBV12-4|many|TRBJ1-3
TGTGCCAGCAGTCCAGACAGGGCTGGAAACACCATATATTTT
CASSPDRAGNTIYF
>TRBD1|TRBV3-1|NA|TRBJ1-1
TGTGCCAGCAGCCAAGTTCCTAGACAGGGGGTTGAAGCTTTCTTT
CASSQVPRQGVEAFF
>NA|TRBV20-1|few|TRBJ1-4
TGCAGTGGGCGGCCCGGGGGAAAGTCGGCTAATGAAAAACTGTTTTTT
CSGRPGGKSANEKLFF
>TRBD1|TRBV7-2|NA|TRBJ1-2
TGTGCCAGCAGCTTAGTCGCAGGGGGTGGCTACACCTTC
CASSLVAGGGYTF